One sample yielded the 5 T cell receptor beta chains listed below, sequenced in a study of T cells in localized non-small cell lung cancer. Repertoires were generated with immunoSEQ multiplex PCR, while TCRdb's copy carries only in-frame clones and drops some. The table includes tens of thousands of clones, approximately 90% detected once. The specimen was peripheral blood mononuclear cells, collected before any cancer treatment. Every receptor here comes from a female donor of 60 years or more with stage II lung adenocarcinoma.

CDR3 amino acids: CASGPRVPGASNEKLFF. Here the CDR3 DNA reads TGTGCCAGCGGTCCGAGAGTACCAGGGGCCTCTAATGAAAAACTGTTTTTT. The gene calls are TRBV7-2 and TRBJ1-4; tentative D call: TRBD1 (6 bases). The length of the CDR3 is 17 residues. Germline CDR1 and CDR2: SGHTA and FQGNSA. Trimming pared 8 bases from V and 3 bases from J, leaving 22 bases between.

The chain has TRBV10-3 and TRBJ1-5; D gene uncertain. Germline CDR1 reads ENHRY; CDR2 reads SYGVKD. Deletions cut 1 base from V and 1 base from J, with 8 bases between. The length of the CDR3 is 15 residues. The CDR3 region has the DNA TGTGCCATCAGTGAGTTGCACCCGAGCAATCAGCCCCAGCATTTT. Translation: CAISELHPSNQPQHF.

The rearrangement links TRBV5-6 to TRBJ1-1, with D hard to call. This CDR3 is built from 15 residues. In germline, CDR1 is SGHDT, CDR2 YYEEEE. V was cut by 0 bases and J by 0 bases, with 9 bases left in between. The CDR3 coding sequence is TGTGCCAGCAGCTTGGGAAAGGGATTGAACACTGAAGCTTTCTTT. Translation gives CASSLGKGLNTEAFF.

This clone was detected once. The genes are TRBV18 and TRBJ2-5; TRBD1 aligns across 11 bases. There are 16 residues in the CDR3. Germline V gene lookup returns CDR1 KGHSH and CDR2 LQKENI. With 0 bases clipped from V and 2 bases from J, the junction kept 2 bases outside the gene matches. CDR3 region: CASSPPGTGGQETQYF. The CDR3 DNA sequence: TGTGCCAGCTCACCACCCGGGACAGGGGGGCAAGAGACCCAGTACTTC.

The J gene is TRBJ2-7, the V gene TRBV4-3; 9 bases fit TRBD1. This CDR3 is 15 amino acids long. Per the germline V gene, CDR1 is LGHNA and CDR2 is YSLEER. J was trimmed by 0 bases and V by 2 bases; bases with no gene match: 2. The CDR3 coding sequence is TGCGCCAGCAGCCAAAGGACAGGGGTCTCCTACGAGCAGTACTTC. It yields the protein CASSQRTGVSYEQYF.